This TCR beta chain was found in a study of blood T cell repertoires in COVID-19. About the study: COVID-19 samples from acute and convalescent phases originated in the United States, Italy and Spain.

Recruitment covered about two dozen US areas and drew participants whose ages spanned roughly 18 to 100 years. Participant-given clinical history determined each cohort assignment. Cohort 3 recovery required two negative PCRs, clearance, or symptom resolution. The data were produced by immunoSEQ multiplex PCR, yet TCRdb's version contains in-frame clones alone and is incomplete. The table records 160,000 or so clones, 80% of them present only once. This clone was observed once. The sequence was obtained from a woman in her sixties or seventies who had recovered from COVID-19. Sequencing was performed on PBMCs or T cells enriched from blood (not recorded which).

This CDR3 is CAWRPPSGGPYNEQFF. CDR3 DNA sequence: TGTGCCTGGAGGCCTCCTAGCGGGGGGCCCTACAATGAGCAGTTCTTC. The V call is TRBV30, the J call TRBJ2-1; 11 bases line up with TRBD2. Trimming took 3 bases from V and 2 from J; bases not matched to a gene: 6. The CDR3 extends over 16 amino acids. Per the germline V gene, CDR1 is GTSNPN and CDR2 is SVGIG (reference sequence).